This TCR beta chain was found in a study of T cells after somatic rescue of genetic block. Repertoires were generated with immunoSEQ multiplex PCR, while TCRdb's copy carries only in-frame clones and drops some. The table has around 67,000 clones, 92% seen once; the top ten hold approximately 3%. CDR1 is SGHTA, CDR2 FQGNSA, per germline. The CDR3 runs 14 residues. V lost 2 bases and J lost 4, with 12 bases in between. Sequencing was performed on peripheral blood mononuclear cells (PBMCs). This receptor was identified in a man between 35 and 55 years old. This rearrangement joins TRBV7-2 to TRBJ2-7; D gene unclear. The CDR3 nucleotides read TGTGCCAGCAGCTTATCAAGCCAGCTATACGAGCAGTACTTC. It is translated as CASSLSSQLYEQYF. The full variable domain, rest sourced from reference TRBV7-2 and TRBJ2-7, is GAGVSQSPSNKVTEKGKDVELRCDPISGHTALYWYRQSLGQGLEFLIYFQGNSAPDKSGLPSDRFSAERTGGSVSTLTIQRTQQEDSAVYLCASSLSSQLYEQYFGPGTRLTVT.